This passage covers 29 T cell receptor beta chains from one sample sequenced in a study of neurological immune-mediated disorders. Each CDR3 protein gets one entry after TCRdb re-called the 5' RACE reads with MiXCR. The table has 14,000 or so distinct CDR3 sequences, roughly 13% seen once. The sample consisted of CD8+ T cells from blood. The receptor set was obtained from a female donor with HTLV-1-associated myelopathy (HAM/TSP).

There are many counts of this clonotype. This CDR3 reads CSARNRAGNTIYF. The CDR3 DNA follows: TGCAGTGCTAGGAACAGGGCTGGAAACACCATATATTTT. The chain links TRBV20-1 to TRBJ1-3; weak D call: TRBD1 (6 bases). V was shortened by 3 bases and J by 2 bases, with 8 bases between the two germline ends. This CDR3 comprises 13 residues. Germline lookup yields CDR1 DFQATT and CDR2 SNEGSKA (reference sequence).

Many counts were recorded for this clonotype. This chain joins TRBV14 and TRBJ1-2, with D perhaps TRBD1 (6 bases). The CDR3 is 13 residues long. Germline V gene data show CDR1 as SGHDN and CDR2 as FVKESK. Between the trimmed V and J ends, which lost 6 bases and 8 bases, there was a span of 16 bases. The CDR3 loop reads CASRKQGTGGYTF. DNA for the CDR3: TGTGCCAGCAGGAAACAGGGTACCGGAGGCTACACCTTC.

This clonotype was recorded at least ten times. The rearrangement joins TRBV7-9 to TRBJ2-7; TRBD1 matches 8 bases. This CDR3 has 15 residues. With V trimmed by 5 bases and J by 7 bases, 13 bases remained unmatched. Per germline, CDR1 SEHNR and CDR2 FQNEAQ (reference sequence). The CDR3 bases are TGTGCCAGCAGCGGCAGGGACAGGCCCTGTGAGGAGCAGTACTTC. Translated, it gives CASSGRDRPCEEQYF. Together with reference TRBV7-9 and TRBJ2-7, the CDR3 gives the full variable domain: DTGVSQNPRHKITKRGQNVTFRCDPISEHNRLYWYRQTLGQGPEFLTYFQNEAQLEKSRLLSDRFSAERPKGSFSTLEIQRTEQGDSAMYLCASSGRDRPCEEQYFGPGTRLTVT.

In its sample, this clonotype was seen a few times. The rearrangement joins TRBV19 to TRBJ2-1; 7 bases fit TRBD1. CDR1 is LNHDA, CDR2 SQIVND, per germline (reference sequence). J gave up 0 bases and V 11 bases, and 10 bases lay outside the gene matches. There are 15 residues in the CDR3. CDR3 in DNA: TGTGCCGGCCGGGACAGCTCGAGCTCCTACAATGAGCAGTTCTTC. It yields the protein CAGRDSSSSYNEQFF. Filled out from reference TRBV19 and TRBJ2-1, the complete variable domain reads DGGITQSPKYLFRKEGQNVTLSCEQNLNHDAMYWYRQDPGQGLRLIYYSQIVNDFQKGDIAEGYSVSREKKESFPLTVTSAQKNPTAFYLCAGRDSSSSYNEQFFGPGTRLTVL.

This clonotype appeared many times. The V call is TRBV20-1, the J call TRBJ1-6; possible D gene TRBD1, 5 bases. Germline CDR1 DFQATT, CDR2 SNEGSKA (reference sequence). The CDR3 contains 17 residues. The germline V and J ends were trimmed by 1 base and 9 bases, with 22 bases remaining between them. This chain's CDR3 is CSARVSTGILRGSPLHF. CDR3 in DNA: TGCAGTGCTAGAGTGTCGACCGGGATATTGAGGGGTTCACCCCTCCACTTT.

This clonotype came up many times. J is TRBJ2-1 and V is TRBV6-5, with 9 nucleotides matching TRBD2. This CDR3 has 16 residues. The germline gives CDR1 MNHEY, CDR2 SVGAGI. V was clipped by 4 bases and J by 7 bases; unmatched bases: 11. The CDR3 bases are TGTGCCAGCAGTTTCGACGCGGGGGGGTCCGGGAATGAGCAGTTCTTC. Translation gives CASSFDAGGSGNEQFF.

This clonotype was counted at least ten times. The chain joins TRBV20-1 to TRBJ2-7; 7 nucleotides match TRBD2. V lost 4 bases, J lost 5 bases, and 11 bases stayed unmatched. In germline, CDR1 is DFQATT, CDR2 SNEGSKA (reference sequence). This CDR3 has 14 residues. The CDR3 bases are TGCAGTGCTACCACCGGCTCTAGCGGACACGAGCAGTACTTC. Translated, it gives CSATTGSSGHEQYF.

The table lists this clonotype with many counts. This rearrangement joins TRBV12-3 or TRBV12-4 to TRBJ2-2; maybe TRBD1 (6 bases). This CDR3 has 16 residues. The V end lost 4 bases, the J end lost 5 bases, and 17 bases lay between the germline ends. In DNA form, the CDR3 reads TGTGCCAGCAGTTCTTACATTAAAACAGGGACCGGGGAGCTGTTTTTT. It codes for CASSSYIKTGTGELFF.

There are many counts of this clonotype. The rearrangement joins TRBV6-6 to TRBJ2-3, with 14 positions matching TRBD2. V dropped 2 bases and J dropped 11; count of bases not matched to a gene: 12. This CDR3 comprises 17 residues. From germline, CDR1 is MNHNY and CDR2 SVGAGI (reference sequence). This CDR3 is CASSYSASGTSGSEQYF. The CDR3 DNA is TGTGCCAGCAGTTACAGCGCCTCCGGGACTAGCGGGAGTGAGCAGTATTTT.

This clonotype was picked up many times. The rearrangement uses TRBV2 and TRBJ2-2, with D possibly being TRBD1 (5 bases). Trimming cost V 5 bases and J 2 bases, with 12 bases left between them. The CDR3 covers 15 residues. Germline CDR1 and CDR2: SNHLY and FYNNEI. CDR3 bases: TGTGCCAGCAGTCCGGAAGGGGTAAACACCGGGGAGCTGTTTTTT. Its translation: CASSPEGVNTGELFF.

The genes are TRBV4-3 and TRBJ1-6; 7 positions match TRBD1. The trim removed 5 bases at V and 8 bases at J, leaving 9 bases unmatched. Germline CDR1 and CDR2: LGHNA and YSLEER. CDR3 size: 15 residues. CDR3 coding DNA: TGCGCCAGCAGCAAGATCGGACAGGTTGATTCACCCCTCCACTTT. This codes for CASSKIGQVDSPLHF.

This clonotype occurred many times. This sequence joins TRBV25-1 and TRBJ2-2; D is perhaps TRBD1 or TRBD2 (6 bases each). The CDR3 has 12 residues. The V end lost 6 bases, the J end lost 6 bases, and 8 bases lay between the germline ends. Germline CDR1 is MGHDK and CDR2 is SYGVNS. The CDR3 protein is CASREGAGELFF. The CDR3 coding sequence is TGTGCCAGCAGGGAGGGGGCCGGGGAGCTGTTTTTT.

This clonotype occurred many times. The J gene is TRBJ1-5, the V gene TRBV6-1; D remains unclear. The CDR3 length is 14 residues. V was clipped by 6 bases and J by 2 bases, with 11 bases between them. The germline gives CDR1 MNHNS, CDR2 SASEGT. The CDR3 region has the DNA TGTGCCAGCAGAGGGAGATACGGCAATCAGCCCCAGCATTTT. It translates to CASRGRYGNQPQHF.

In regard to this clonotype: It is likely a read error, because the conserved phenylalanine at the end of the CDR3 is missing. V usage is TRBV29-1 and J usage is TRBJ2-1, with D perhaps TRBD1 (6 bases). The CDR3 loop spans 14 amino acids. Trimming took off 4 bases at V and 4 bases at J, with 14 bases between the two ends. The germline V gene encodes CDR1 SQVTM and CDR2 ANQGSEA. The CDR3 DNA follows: TGCAGCGTTGCAGGAACGGGACATTACAATGAGCAGTTCTCC. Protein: CSVAGTGHYNEQFS.

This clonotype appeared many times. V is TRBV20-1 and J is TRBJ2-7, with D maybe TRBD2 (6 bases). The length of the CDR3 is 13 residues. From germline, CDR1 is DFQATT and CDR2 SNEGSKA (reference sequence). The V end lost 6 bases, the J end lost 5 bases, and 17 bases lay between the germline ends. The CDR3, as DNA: TGCAGTGCACTGACTAGTTTGGGGAACGAGCAGTACTTC. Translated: CSALTSLGNEQYF.

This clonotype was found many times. The chain's CDR3 is CASSYGQNLYNEQFF. The CDR3 DNA follows: TGTGCCAGCAGTTACGGACAGAACCTCTACAATGAGCAGTTCTTC. The chain links TRBV6-6 to TRBJ2-1, with D maybe TRBD1 (6 bases). Germline CDR1 is MNHNY and CDR2 is SVGAGI (reference sequence). Trimming pared 2 bases from V and 3 bases from J, leaving 11 bases between. This CDR3 contains 15 residues.

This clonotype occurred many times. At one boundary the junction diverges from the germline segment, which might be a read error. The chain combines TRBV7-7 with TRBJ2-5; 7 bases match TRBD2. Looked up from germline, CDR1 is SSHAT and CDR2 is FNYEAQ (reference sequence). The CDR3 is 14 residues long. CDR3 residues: CASSLLGGQETQYF. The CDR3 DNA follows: TGTGCTAGCAGCTTACTGGGGGGGCAAGAGACCCAGTACTTC. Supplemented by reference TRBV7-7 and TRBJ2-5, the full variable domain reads GAGVSQSPRYKVTKRGQDVTLRCDPISSHATLYWYQQALGQGPEFLTYFNYEAQPDKSGLPSDRFSAERPEGSISTLTIQRTEQRDSAMYRCASSLLGGQETQYFGPGTRLLVL.

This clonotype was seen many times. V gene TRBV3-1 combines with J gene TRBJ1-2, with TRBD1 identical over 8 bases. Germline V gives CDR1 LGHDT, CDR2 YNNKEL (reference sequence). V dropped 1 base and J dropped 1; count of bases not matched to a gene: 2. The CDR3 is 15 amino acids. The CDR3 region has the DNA TGTGCCAGCAGCCAAGGGACAGGGATTAACTATGGCTACACCTTC. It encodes CASSQGTGINYGYTF.

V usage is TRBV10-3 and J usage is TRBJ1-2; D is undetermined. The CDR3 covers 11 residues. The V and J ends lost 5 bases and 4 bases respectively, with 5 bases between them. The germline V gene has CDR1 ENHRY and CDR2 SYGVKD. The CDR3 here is CAISSIYGYTF. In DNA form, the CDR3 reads TGTGCCATCAGTTCCATCTATGGCTACACCTTC.

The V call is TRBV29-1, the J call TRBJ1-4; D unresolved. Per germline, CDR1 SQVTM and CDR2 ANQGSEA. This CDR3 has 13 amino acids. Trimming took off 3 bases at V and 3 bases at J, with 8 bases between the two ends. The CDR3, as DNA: TGCAGCGTTGAGGGCGGACCTAATGAAAAACTGTTTTTT. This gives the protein CSVEGGPNEKLFF.

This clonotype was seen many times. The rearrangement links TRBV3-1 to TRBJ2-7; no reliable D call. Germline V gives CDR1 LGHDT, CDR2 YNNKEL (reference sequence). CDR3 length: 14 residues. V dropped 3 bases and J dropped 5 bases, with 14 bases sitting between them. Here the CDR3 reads CASSQLMSRHEQYF. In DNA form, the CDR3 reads TGTGCCAGCAGCCAGTTGATGTCCCGCCACGAGCAGTACTTC.

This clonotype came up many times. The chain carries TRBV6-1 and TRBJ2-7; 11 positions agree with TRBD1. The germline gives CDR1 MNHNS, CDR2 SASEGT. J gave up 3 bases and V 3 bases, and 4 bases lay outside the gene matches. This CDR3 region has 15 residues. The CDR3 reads CASSEAGTGGYEQYF. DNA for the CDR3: TGTGCCAGCAGTGAGGCCGGGACAGGGGGCTACGAGCAGTACTTC.

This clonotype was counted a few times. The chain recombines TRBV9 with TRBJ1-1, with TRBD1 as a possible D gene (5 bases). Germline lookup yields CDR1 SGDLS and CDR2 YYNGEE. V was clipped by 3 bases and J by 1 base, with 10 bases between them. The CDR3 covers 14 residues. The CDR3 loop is CASSDGGENTEAFF. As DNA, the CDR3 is TGTGCCAGCAGCGACGGGGGAGAGAACACTGAAGCTTTCTTT.

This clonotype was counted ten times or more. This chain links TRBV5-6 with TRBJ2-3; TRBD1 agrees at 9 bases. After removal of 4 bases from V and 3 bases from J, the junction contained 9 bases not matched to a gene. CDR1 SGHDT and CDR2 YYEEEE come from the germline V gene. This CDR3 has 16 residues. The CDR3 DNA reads TGTGCCAGCAGCCCGGGGACAGGGCTAAATACAGATACGCAGTATTTT. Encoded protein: CASSPGTGLNTDTQYF.

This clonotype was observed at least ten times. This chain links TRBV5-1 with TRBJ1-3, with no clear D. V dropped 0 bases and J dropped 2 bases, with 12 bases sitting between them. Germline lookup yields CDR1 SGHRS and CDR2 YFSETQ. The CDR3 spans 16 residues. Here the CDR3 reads CASSLEGTATGNTIYF. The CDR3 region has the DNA TGCGCCAGCAGCTTGGAGGGAACAGCAACTGGAAACACCATATATTTT.

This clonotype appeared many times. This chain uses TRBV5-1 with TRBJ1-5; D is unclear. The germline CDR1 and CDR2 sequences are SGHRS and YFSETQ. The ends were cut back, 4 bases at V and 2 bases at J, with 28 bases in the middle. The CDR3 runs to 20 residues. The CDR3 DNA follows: TGCGCCAGCAGCCCGCCCGGTGGGCGCCGTAGAAGTGGGGGCAATCAGCCCCAGCATTTT. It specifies CASSPPGGRRRSGGNQPQHF.

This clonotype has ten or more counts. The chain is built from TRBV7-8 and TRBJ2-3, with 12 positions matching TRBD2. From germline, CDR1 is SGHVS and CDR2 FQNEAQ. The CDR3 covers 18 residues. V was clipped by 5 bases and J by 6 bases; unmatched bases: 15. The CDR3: CASSRGLAGPPVGDTQYF. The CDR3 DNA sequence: TGTGCCAGCAGCCGAGGACTAGCGGGGCCTCCTGTGGGGGATACGCAGTATTTT. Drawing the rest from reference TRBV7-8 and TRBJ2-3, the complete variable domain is GAGVSQSPRYKVAKRGQDVALRCDPISGHVSLFWYQQALGQGPEFLTYFQNEAQLDKSGLPSDRFFAERPEGSVSTLKIQRTQQEDSAVYLCASSRGLAGPPVGDTQYFGPGTRLTVL.

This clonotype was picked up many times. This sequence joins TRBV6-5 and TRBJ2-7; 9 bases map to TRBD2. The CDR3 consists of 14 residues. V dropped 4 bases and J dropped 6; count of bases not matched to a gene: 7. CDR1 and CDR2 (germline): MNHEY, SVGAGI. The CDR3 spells CASSWARGGLEQYF. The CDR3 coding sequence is TGTGCCAGCAGTTGGGCGCGGGGGGGGCTCGAGCAGTACTTC.

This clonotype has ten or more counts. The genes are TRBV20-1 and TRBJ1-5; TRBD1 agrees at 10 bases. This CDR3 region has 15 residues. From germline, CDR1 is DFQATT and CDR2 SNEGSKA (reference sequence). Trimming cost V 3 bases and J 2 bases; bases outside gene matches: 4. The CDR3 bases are TGCAGTGCTAGTACCGGGACAGGGGGCAATCAGCCCCAGCATTTT. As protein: CSASTGTGGNQPQHF.